This T cell receptor (beta chain) stems from a study of T cell responses to AZD1222 COVID-19 vaccine. TCRdb's copy holds only in-frame clones and misses some; the assay was immunoSEQ multiplex PCR. Of around 110,000 clones in the sample, around 94% are singletons; the top ten hold roughly 1.6%. About this clone: Its antigen is not known.

Overall study findings and caveats: With dominance at 160-218 and 743-854, vaccine-associated CD4 TCRs spanned spike.

The CDR3 spans 14 residues. The V gene lost 8 bases and the J gene lost 0 bases, with 11 bases spanning the gap. Germline V lookup: CDR1 MGHDK, CDR2 SYGVNS. This clonotype was obtained from an adult who received the AZD1222 COVID-19 vaccine. The source was peripheral blood, collected 28 days after the second AZD1222 dose. This chain joins TRBV25-1 and TRBJ2-1; weak D call: TRBD2 (5 bases). The CDR3 DNA sequence: TGTGCCAGCCAAGCGGCGTACTCCTACAATGAGCAGTTCTTC. It encodes CASQAAYSYNEQFF.